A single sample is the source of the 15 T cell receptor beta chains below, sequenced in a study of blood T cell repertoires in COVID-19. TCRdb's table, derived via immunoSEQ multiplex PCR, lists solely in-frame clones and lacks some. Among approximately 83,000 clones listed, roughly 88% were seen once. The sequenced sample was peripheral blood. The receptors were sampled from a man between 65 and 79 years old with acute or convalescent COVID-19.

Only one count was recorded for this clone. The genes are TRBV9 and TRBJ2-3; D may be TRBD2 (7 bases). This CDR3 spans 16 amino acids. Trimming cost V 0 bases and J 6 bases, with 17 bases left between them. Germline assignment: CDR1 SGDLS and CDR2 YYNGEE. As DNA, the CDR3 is TGTGCCAGCAGCGTAGGAGGTGGGGGGGCCTCCGATACGCAGTATTTT. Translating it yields CASSVGGGGASDTQYF.

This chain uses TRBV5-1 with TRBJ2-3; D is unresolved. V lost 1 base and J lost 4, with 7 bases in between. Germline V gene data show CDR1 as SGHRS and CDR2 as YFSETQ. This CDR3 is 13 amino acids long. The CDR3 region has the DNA TGCGCCAGCAGCTTGTTGGTAGCAGATACGCAGTATTTT. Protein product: CASSLLVADTQYF. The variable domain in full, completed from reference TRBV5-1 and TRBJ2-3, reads KAGVTQTPRYLIKTRGQQVTLSCSPISGHRSVSWYQQTPGQGLQFLFEYFSETQRNKGNFPGRFSGRQFSNSRSEMNVSTLELGDSALYLCASSLLVADTQYFGPGTRLTVL.

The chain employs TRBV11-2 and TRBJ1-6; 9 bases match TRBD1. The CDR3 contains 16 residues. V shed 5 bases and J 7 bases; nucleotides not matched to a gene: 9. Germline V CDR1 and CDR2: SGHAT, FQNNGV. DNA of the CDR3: TGTGCCAGCAGCACATTAGGGACAGGGCGGAATTCACCCCTCCACTTT. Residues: CASSTLGTGRNSPLHF.

CDR3: CASSRPTSGEPPNTQYF. The CDR3 nucleotides read TGTGCCAGCAGCCGACCGACTAGCGGAGAACCCCCGAATACGCAGTATTTT. This chain joins TRBV7-9 and TRBJ2-3, with 9 bases identical to TRBD2. Germline lookup yields CDR1 SEHNR and CDR2 FQNEAQ (reference sequence). V shed 5 bases and J 7 bases; nucleotides not matched to a gene: 16. The CDR3 totals 17 residues.

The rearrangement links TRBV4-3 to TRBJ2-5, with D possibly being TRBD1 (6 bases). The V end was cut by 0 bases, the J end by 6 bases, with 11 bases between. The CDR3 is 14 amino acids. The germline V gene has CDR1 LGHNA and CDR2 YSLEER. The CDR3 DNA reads TGCGCCAGCAGCCAAGATCAGGGGCGGCAGACCCAGTACTTC. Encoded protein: CASSQDQGRQTQYF.

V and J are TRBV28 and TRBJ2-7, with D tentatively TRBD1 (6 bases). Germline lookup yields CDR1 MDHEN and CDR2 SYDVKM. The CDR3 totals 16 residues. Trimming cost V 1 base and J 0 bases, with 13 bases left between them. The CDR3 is CASSLLQGSLSYEQYF. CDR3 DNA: TGTGCCAGCAGTTTATTACAGGGTTCCCTCTCCTACGAGCAGTACTTC.

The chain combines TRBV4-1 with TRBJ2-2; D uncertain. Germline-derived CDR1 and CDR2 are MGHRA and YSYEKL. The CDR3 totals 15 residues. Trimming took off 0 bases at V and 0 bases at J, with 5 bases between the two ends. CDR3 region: CASSQELANTGELFF. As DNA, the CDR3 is TGCGCCAGCAGCCAAGAACTCGCGAACACCGGGGAGCTGTTTTTT.

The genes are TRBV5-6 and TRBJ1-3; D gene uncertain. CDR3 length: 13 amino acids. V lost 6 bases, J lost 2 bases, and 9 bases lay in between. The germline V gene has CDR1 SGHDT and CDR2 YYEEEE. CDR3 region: CASNYSPGNTIYF. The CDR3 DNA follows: TGTGCCAGCAACTATTCGCCTGGAAACACCATATATTTT.

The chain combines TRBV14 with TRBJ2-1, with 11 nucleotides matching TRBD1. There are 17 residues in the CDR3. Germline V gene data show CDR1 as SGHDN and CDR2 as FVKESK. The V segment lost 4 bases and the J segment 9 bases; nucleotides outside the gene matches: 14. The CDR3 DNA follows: TGTGCCAGCAGCCCGTACCTCGGACAGGGGGCATCCGTTGAGCAGTTCTTC. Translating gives CASSPYLGQGASVEQFF.

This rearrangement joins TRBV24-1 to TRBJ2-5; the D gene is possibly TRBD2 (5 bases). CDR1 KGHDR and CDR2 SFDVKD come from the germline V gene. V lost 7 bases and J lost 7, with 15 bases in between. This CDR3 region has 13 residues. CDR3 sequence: CATSSGEGATQYF. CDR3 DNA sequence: TGTGCCACCAGCAGCGGAGAGGGCGCGACCCAGTACTTC.

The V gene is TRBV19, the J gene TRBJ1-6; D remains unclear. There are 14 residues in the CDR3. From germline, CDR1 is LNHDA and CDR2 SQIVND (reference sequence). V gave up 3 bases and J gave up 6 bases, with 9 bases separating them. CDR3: CASSIAVLNSPLHF. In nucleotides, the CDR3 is TGTGCCAGTAGTATTGCCGTACTTAATTCACCCCTCCACTTT.

This chain's CDR3 is CASSLAGGVSSYNEQFF. CDR3 coding DNA: TGTGCCAGCAGCTTAGCAGGGGGCGTAAGCTCCTACAATGAGCAGTTCTTC. This chain joins TRBV7-6 and TRBJ2-1, with 7 bases aligning to TRBD1. Germline assignment: CDR1 SGHVS and CDR2 FNYEAQ. The CDR3 consists of 17 residues. Unmatched junction bases numbered 5, after V lost 0 bases and J lost 0 bases.

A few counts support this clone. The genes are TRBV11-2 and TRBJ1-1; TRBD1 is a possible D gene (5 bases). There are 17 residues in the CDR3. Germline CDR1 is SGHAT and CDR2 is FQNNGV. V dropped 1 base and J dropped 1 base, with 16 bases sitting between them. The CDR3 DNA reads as TGTGCCAGCAGCTTAGGTTTGGGTCGGCAGGGGAACACTGAAGCTTTCTTT. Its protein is CASSLGLGRQGNTEAFF. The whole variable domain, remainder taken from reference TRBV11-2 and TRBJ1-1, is EAGVAQSPRYKIIEKRQSVAFWCNPISGHATLYWYQQILGQGPKLLIQFQNNGVVDDSQLPKDRFSAERLKGVDSTLKIQPAKLEDSAVYLCASSLGLGRQGNTEAFFGQGTRLTVV.

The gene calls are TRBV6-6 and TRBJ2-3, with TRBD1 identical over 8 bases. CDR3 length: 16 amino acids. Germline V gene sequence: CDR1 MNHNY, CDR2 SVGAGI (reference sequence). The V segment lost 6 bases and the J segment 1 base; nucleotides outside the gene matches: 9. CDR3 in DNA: TGTGCCAGCAGCACCCGGGGGACAGGCGGCACAGATACGCAGTATTTT. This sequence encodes CASSTRGTGGTDTQYF.

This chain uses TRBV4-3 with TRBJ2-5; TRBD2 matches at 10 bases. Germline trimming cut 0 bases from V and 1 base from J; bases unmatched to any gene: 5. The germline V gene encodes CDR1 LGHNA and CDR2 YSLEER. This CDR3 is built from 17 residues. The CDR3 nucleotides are TGCGCCAGCAGCCAAGATCCAGCGGGGGGGCCCCAAGAGACCCAGTACTTC. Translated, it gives CASSQDPAGGPQETQYF.